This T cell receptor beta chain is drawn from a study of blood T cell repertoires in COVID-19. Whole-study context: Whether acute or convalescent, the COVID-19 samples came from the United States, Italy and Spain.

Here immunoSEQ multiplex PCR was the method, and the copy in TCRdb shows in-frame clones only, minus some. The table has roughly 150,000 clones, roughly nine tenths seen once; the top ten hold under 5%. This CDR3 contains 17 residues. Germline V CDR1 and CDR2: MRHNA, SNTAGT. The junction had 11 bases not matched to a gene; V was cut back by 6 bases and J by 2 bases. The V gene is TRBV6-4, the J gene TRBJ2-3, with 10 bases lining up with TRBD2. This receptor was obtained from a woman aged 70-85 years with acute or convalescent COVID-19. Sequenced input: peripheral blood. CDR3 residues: CASRKAGGPSFTDTQYF. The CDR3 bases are TGTGCCAGCAGAAAAGCGGGGGGGCCATCGTTCACAGATACGCAGTATTTT.